Shown below are 10 T cell receptor beta chains from a single sample sequenced in a study of blood T cells in healthy people across ages. Primers used in a second PCR of roughly 7 to 11 cycles were a sample-barcoded 5' primer and a J-beta primer mix. MiXCR, applied by TCRdb to the 5' RACE reads, yields one record per CDR3 protein. Of roughly 640,000 distinct CDR3 sequences listed, roughly 31% were seen once; the top ten hold more than 15%. Sequencing was done on a sample of blood. The receptors derive from a woman of 80 years or more in good health.

Ten or more counts support this clonotype. The rearrangement uses TRBV4-2 and TRBJ2-7; D tentatively reads TRBD1 or TRBD2 (5 bases each). Trimming removed 4 bases from V and 0 bases from J, with 16 bases in between. Per germline, CDR1 LGHNA and CDR2 YNFKEQ. The length of the CDR3 is 16 residues. The CDR3 DNA reads TGTGCCAGCAGCCGGATCGGGACCGCGAGCTCCTACGAGCAGTACTTC. Protein: CASSRIGTASSYEQYF.

The sample holds many counts of this clonotype. This chain uses TRBV28 with TRBJ1-2; the D is unclear. CDR1 is MDHEN, CDR2 SYDVKM, per germline. The CDR3 runs to 17 residues. V was clipped by 3 bases and J by 3 bases, with 20 bases between them. The CDR3 bases are TGTGCCAGCAGTTTCGTGACTGCCTGGCGGTACGACTATGGCTACACCTTC. Translating gives CASSFVTAWRYDYGYTF.

Details on this clonotype: Sequence at one end of the junction differs from germline and may be a read error. The V call is TRBV7-3, the J call TRBJ2-2, with D uncertain. In germline, CDR1 is SGHTA, CDR2 FQGTGA. The CDR3 runs 14 residues. In DNA, the CDR3 is TGTGCCAGTAGCTTCCTCGGAGACACCGGGGAGCTGTTTTTT. It is translated as CASSFLGDTGELFF.

This clonotype was detected ten times or more. The rearrangement links TRBV6-6 to TRBJ2-7; D is possibly TRBD1 (7 bases). The CDR3 is 13 residues long. The germline V and J ends were trimmed by 5 bases and 6 bases, with 14 bases remaining between them. Germline-derived CDR1 and CDR2 are MNHNY and SVGAGI (reference sequence). CDR3 in amino acids: CASSTRQGGEQYF. For the CDR3, the DNA is TGTGCCAGCAGTACGCGCCAGGGGGGCGAGCAGTACTTC.

The chain links TRBV9 to TRBJ1-5; D not certain. The CDR3 loop spans 14 amino acids. The germline V and J ends were trimmed by 4 bases and 4 bases, with 12 bases remaining between them. CDR1 SGDLS and CDR2 YYNGEE come from the germline V gene. CDR3 DNA: TGTGCCAGCAGCCCCGGGCCCCTAAATCAGCCCCAGCATTTT. Amino acid sequence: CASSPGPLNQPQHF.

The chain links TRBV2 to TRBJ1-2; the match to TRBD1 covers 7 bases. Trimming took 7 bases from V and 1 from J; bases not matched to a gene: 6. CDR1 SNHLY and CDR2 FYNNEI come from the germline V gene. This CDR3 contains 14 residues. This CDR3 is CASTGGGGNYGYTF. In DNA, the CDR3 is TGTGCCAGCACGGGAGGGGGCGGTAACTATGGCTACACCTTC.

The rearrangement joins TRBV3-1 to TRBJ1-6; 8 nucleotides match TRBD1. The V and J ends lost 4 bases and 10 bases, in that order; junction bases with no gene match: 9. CDR1 and CDR2 (germline): LGHDT, YNNKEL (reference sequence). This CDR3 is 15 amino acids long. In DNA form, the CDR3 reads TGTGCCAGCAGCCCACGGACAGGGCAAGGATCACCCCTCCACTTT. Protein: CASSPRTGQGSPLHF. Full variable domain (remainder filled in from reference TRBV3-1 and TRBJ1-6): DTAVSQTPKYLVTQMGNDKSIKCEQNLGHDTMYWYKQDSKKFLKIMFSYNNKELIINETVPNRFSPKSPDKAHLNLHINSLELGDSAVYFCASSPRTGQGSPLHFGNGTRLTVT.

This clonotype was seen repeatedly, ten times or more. The chain recombines TRBV20-1 with TRBJ2-3; D might be TRBD2 (5 bases). This CDR3 contains 14 residues. Germline V gene data show CDR1 as DFQATT and CDR2 as SNEGSKA (reference sequence). V lost 5 bases, J lost 2 bases, and 14 bases lay in between. CDR3 region: CSAGLPGITDTQYF. The CDR3 DNA reads TGCAGTGCTGGTCTCCCCGGGATCACAGATACGCAGTATTTT.

At least ten counts were recorded for this clonotype. This chain connects TRBV6-1 to TRBJ2-1; D possibly corresponds to TRBD2 (5 bases). The CDR3 is 16 residues long. Looked up from germline, CDR1 is MNHNS and CDR2 is SASEGT. V was cut by 2 bases and J by 0 bases, with 11 bases left in between. CDR3 sequence (DNA): TGTGCCAGCAGTGAACGGACGGGGAGCTCCTACAATGAGCAGTTCTTC. It specifies CASSERTGSSYNEQFF.

Only a few counts were recorded for this clonotype. The chain links TRBV10-1 to TRBJ2-7; 9 nucleotides match TRBD1. V was clipped by 6 bases and J by 2 bases; unmatched bases: 11. Germline CDR1 WNHNN, CDR2 SYGVQD (reference sequence). The CDR3 length is 16 residues. CDR3 nucleotide sequence: TGCGCCAGCAGCCGAATGGGACAGGGACCGACCTACGAGCAGTACTTC. This sequence encodes CASSRMGQGPTYEQYF.